The sequence of this T cell receptor (beta chain) was determined in a study of identical twins. This clonotype showed up just a few times. Antigen: not known. Study-wide results and limits: Without tracking the same donors, conclusions rested on cross-sectional statistical analysis.

TCRdb fed the 5' RACE reads into MiXCR, producing one record per CDR3 protein. Of 600,000 to 800,000 distinct CDR3 sequences in the sample, about 20% are singletons; the top ten hold roughly 4.3%. The germline gives CDR1 MNHNS, CDR2 SASEGT. Between the trimmed V and J ends, which lost 6 bases and 3 bases, there was a span of 12 bases. CDR3 length: 13 amino acids. The sample was also linked to a second study, of T cells expressing NK-cell markers. According to that study: Sequencing of TCR beta repertoires drew on sorted CD3+CD56+NKG2C+, CD3+CD56+NKG2C- and CD3+CD56-NKG2C+ T cells.

The chain links TRBV6-1 to TRBJ2-7; no reliable D call. This TCR was sampled from a woman between 18 and 29 years old in good health. Material for sequencing was PBMCs. CDR3 sequence (DNA): TGTGCCAGCAGGGAGCTGCCCATCTACGAGCAGTACTTC. Translated, it gives CASRELPIYEQYF.